The 25 T cell receptor beta chains presented below share a single source sample, sequenced in a study of memory CD4+ T cells and cytomegalovirus serostatus. The sort gate was single viable CD3+CD4+CD8-CD45RO+ cells for memory CD4+ T cells. Repertoires were generated with immunoSEQ multiplex PCR, while TCRdb's copy carries only in-frame clones and drops some. This table holds approximately 40,000 clones, roughly three quarters found once. The specimen was memory CD4+ T cells from blood. These receptors were obtained from an adult in good health and CMV-seronegative.

This chain uses TRBV6-4 with TRBJ2-7; 9 bases agree with TRBD1. The CDR3 contains 16 residues. The J segment lost 2 bases and the V segment lost 0 bases, leaving 5 bases of the junction unmatched. Germline CDR1 and CDR2: MRHNA and SNTAGT. CDR3 sequence: CASSDSRTGETYEQYF. The DNA of the CDR3 is TGTGCCAGCAGTGACTCCCGGACAGGGGAAACCTACGAGCAGTACTTC.

This clone showed up just a few times. The chain is built from TRBV5-4 and TRBJ1-5, with D unresolved. Germline V gene sequence: CDR1 SGHNT, CDR2 YYREEE (reference sequence). CDR3 size: 14 residues. Deletions cut 0 bases from V and 7 bases from J, with 11 bases between. CDR3 loop: CASSLGGGQQPQHF. CDR3 nucleotide sequence: TGTGCCAGCAGCTTGGGGGGTGGGCAGCAGCCCCAGCATTTT.

This clone was detected only once. The rearrangement uses TRBV9 and TRBJ2-5, with 9 nucleotides matching TRBD2. CDR3 length: 16 amino acids. The V gene's germline CDR1 is SGDLS and CDR2 YYNGEE. The V and J ends lost 4 bases and 9 bases, in that order; junction bases with no gene match: 16. The CDR3, as DNA: TGTGCCAGCAGCCCAGCGGGAAGCGGGGGGCGAGGGGCCCAGTACTTC. This encodes CASSPAGSGGRGAQYF.

The rearrangement links TRBV5-1 to TRBJ2-5; a weak D match, TRBD2 (6 bases). V shed 4 bases and J shed 4 bases, with 23 bases lying between them. Germline loops: CDR1 SGHRS, CDR2 YFSETQ. This CDR3 spans 17 amino acids. CDR3 protein: CASSPRGVWGVGETQYF. The CDR3 DNA reads as TGCGCCAGCAGCCCAAGGGGTGTTTGGGGGGTAGGAGAGACCCAGTACTTC.

This clone showed up just once. This rearrangement joins TRBV30 to TRBJ1-2; D ambiguous. Per the germline V gene, CDR1 is GTSNPN and CDR2 is SVGIG (reference sequence). With 7 bases removed from V and 0 bases from J, the gap between germline ends came to 12 bases. The CDR3 loop spans 13 amino acids. Written as DNA, the CDR3 is TGTGCCTCAGCCCGTCCTTCTAACTATGGCTACACCTTC. Translated, it gives CASARPSNYGYTF.

V and J are TRBV5-1 and TRBJ1-1; tentative D call: TRBD1 (5 bases). The CDR3 loop spans 12 amino acids. Between the trimmed V and J ends, which lost 7 bases and 8 bases, there was a span of 15 bases. The germline V gene encodes CDR1 SGHRS and CDR2 YFSETQ. CDR3 nucleotide sequence: TGCGCCAGCCGGCAAGGGGTGAACGAAGCTTTCTTT. Residues: CASRQGVNEAFF.

V is TRBV5-4 and J is TRBJ1-6; D remains ambiguous. CDR3 length: 17 residues. Trimming cost V 4 bases and J 0 bases, with 14 bases left between them. CDR1 and CDR2 from the germline V gene are SGHNT and YYREEE (reference sequence). The CDR3 is CASSPGSSGSYNSPLHF. Here the CDR3 DNA reads TGTGCCAGCAGCCCTGGAAGCAGCGGCTCCTATAATTCACCCCTCCACTTT.

This chain uses TRBV9 with TRBJ1-1; D perhaps matches TRBD1 (5 bases). In germline, CDR1 is SGDLS, CDR2 YYNGEE. The CDR3 extends over 15 amino acids. The V end was cut by 0 bases, the J end by 1 base, with 10 bases between. CDR3 residues: CASSVGPGQNTEAFF. CDR3 sequence (DNA): TGTGCCAGCAGCGTAGGTCCCGGACAGAACACTGAAGCTTTCTTT.

This chain links TRBV20-1 with TRBJ1-2, with unresolved D. Trimming left V 5 bases short and J 6 bases short, with 10 bases between. The CDR3 is made up of 11 amino acids. Germline lookup yields CDR1 DFQATT and CDR2 SNEGSKA (reference sequence). The CDR3 DNA sequence: TGCAGTGCTGTCCGAGTGGATGGCTACACCTTC. It encodes CSAVRVDGYTF.

This clone came up a few times. The chain uses TRBV6-4 and TRBJ1-1; a possible D gene is TRBD1 (6 bases). This CDR3 has 13 amino acids. Germline loops: CDR1 MRHNA, CDR2 SNTAGT. V was pared by 8 bases and J by 3 bases, with 13 bases between. The CDR3 DNA follows: TGTGCCAGCCGTTTCAACAGGGACACTGAAGCTTTCTTT. Its protein is CASRFNRDTEAFF.

V gene TRBV2 combines with J gene TRBJ2-3, with D tentatively TRBD2 (5 bases). The CDR3 has 14 residues. V was pared by 7 bases and J by 2 bases, with 13 bases between. The V gene's germline CDR1 is SNHLY and CDR2 FYNNEI. The CDR3 loop is CASTRRSDTDTQYF. The CDR3 DNA reads as TGTGCCAGCACACGGAGGAGCGACACAGATACGCAGTATTTT.

The rearrangement links TRBV18 to TRBJ1-1, with D tentatively TRBD1 (6 bases). Germline V gene data show CDR1 as KGHSH and CDR2 as LQKENI. V dropped 4 bases and J dropped 6 bases, with 15 bases sitting between them. This CDR3 spans 14 amino acids. The CDR3 loop reads CASSREGVRAEAFF. CDR3 DNA: TGTGCCAGCTCACGCGAGGGGGTCCGCGCTGAAGCTTTCTTT.

The chain employs TRBV11-3 and TRBJ2-5; 7 nucleotides match TRBD1. V was pared by 6 bases and J by 4 bases, with 11 bases of the junction left unmatched. Germline CDR1 SGHNT, CDR2 YENEEA. The CDR3 is made up of 15 amino acids. The CDR3 DNA reads as TGTGCCAGCAGTTTGACAGGGATGGCTGGAGAGACCCAGTACTTC. It specifies CASSLTGMAGETQYF.

The chain combines TRBV30 with TRBJ1-3; no definite D call. The V gene's germline CDR1 is GTSNPN and CDR2 SVGIG (reference sequence). V was cut by 4 bases and J by 0 bases, with 13 bases left in between. The CDR3 runs 15 residues. The CDR3: CAWNRDGFSGNTIYF. Here the CDR3 DNA reads TGTGCCTGGAACAGAGACGGGTTCTCTGGAAACACCATATATTTT.

The rearrangement joins TRBV6-1 to TRBJ1-1, with D unclear. Germline assignment: CDR1 MNHNS and CDR2 SASEGT. The CDR3 has 13 amino acids. The V and J ends lost 5 bases and 3 bases respectively, with 10 bases between them. The CDR3 reads CASSSRLDTEAFF. The CDR3 nucleotides are TGTGCCAGCAGTTCCCGGTTAGACACTGAAGCTTTCTTT.

The rearrangement links TRBV19 to TRBJ1-3; D remains ambiguous. The germline CDR1 and CDR2 sequences are LNHDA and SQIVND (reference sequence). This CDR3 has 15 amino acids. Trimming cost V 7 bases and J 0 bases, with 13 bases left between them. The CDR3, as DNA: TGTGCCAGTATGGAAGGTCTTGGCTCTGGAAACACCATATATTTT. It specifies CASMEGLGSGNTIYF.

The rearrangement joins TRBV27 to TRBJ1-2; D is uncertain. The CDR3 covers 13 residues. V was cut by 3 bases and J by 8 bases, with 13 bases left in between. Germline V gives CDR1 MNHEY, CDR2 SMNVEV (reference sequence). The CDR3 loop is CASSFSAGGGYTF. The DNA of the CDR3 is TGTGCCAGCAGTTTCTCGGCCGGTGGGGGCTACACCTTC.

The chain employs TRBV6-5 and TRBJ1-1, with D tentatively TRBD1 (6 bases). Looked up from germline, CDR1 is MNHEY and CDR2 is SVGAGI. There are 15 residues in the CDR3. V was shortened by 6 bases and J by 4 bases, with 18 bases between the two germline ends. The CDR3 bases are TGTGCCAGCAGCCAAACCTTCACAGGGACCACTGAAGCTTTCTTT. Translating it yields CASSQTFTGTTEAFF.

Relative to its sample, this clone is medium-sized (0.01 to 0.1%). CDR3 region: CASRLWGFGTEAFF. As DNA, the CDR3 is TGTGCCAGCCGCCTCTGGGGGTTTGGCACTGAAGCTTTCTTT. The genes are TRBV6-6 and TRBJ1-1, with D maybe TRBD1 (5 bases). The ends were cut back, 8 bases at V and 4 bases at J, with 17 bases in the middle. This CDR3 has 14 residues. Per the germline V gene, CDR1 is MNHNY and CDR2 is SVGAGI (reference sequence).

This clone was counted a few times. The chain is built from TRBV19 and TRBJ1-5; TRBD1 is a possible D gene (6 bases). The germline V gene has CDR1 LNHDA and CDR2 SQIVND (reference sequence). The CDR3 runs to 13 residues. Trimming took 5 bases from V and 4 from J, leaving 9 bases between them. CDR3 sequence reads: CASSDTGNQPQHF. For the CDR3, the DNA is TGTGCCAGTAGTGATACAGGGAATCAGCCCCAGCATTTT.

The V gene is TRBV5-4, the J gene TRBJ1-1; D perhaps matches TRBD1 (5 bases). V lost 3 bases and J lost 3, with 12 bases in between. The CDR3 is 14 residues long. CDR1 is SGHNT, CDR2 YYREEE, per germline (reference sequence). The DNA for the CDR3 is TGTGCCAGCAGCTCCGGGACGGTAGACACTGAAGCTTTCTTT. This gives the protein CASSSGTVDTEAFF.

The rearrangement links TRBV30 to TRBJ1-5; D unclear. CDR3 length: 14 amino acids. The germline gives CDR1 GTSNPN, CDR2 SVGIG (reference sequence). The V and J ends lost 1 base and 3 bases respectively, with 10 bases between them. The CDR3 nucleotides are TGTGCCTGGAGTGCGGGATGGGCCAATCAGCCCCAGCATTTT. It yields the protein CAWSAGWANQPQHF.

The chain joins TRBV5-8 to TRBJ2-3; 9 bases align to TRBD1. Germline values: CDR1 SGHTS, CDR2 YDEGEE. The trim removed 5 bases at V and 3 bases at J, leaving 7 bases unmatched. The CDR3 extends over 15 amino acids. The CDR3 DNA reads as TGTGCCAGCAGTCTCCCGGGACAGGGAACAGATACGCAGTATTTT. Translated, it gives CASSLPGQGTDTQYF. Full variable domain (remainder filled in from reference TRBV5-8 and TRBJ2-3): EAGVTQSPTHLIKTRGQQATLRCSPISGHTSVYWYQQALGLGLQFLLWYDEGEERNRGNFPPRFSGRQFPNYSSELNVNALELEDSALYLCASSLPGQGTDTQYFGPGTRLTVL.

The chain is built from TRBV9 and TRBJ1-6; the D gene is possibly TRBD1 (6 bases). From germline, CDR1 is SGDLS and CDR2 YYNGEE. This CDR3 is built from 15 residues. Trimming pared 1 base from V and 7 bases from J, leaving 12 bases between. In DNA, the CDR3 is TGTGCCAGCAGCGTACAGGGGCAAGGAAATTCACCCCTCCACTTT. It encodes CASSVQGQGNSPLHF.

This chain joins TRBV19 and TRBJ1-6; no clear D. Germline values: CDR1 LNHDA, CDR2 SQIVND (reference sequence). This CDR3 is 14 amino acids long. Trimming cost V 7 bases and J 3 bases, with 10 bases left between them. In DNA, the CDR3 is TGTGCCAGTACCCCCTCAGACTATAATTCACCCCTCCACTTT. Translation: CASTPSDYNSPLHF.